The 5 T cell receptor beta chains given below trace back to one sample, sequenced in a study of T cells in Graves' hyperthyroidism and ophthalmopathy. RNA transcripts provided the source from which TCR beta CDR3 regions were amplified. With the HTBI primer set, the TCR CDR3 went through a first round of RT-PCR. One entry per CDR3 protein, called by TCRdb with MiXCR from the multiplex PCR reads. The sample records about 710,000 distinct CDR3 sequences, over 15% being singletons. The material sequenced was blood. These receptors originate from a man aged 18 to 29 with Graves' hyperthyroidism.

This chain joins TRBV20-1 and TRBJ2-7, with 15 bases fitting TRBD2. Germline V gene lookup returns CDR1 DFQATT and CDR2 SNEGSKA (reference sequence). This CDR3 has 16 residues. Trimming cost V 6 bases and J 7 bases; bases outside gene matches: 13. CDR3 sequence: CSAWTSGRAPGDEQYF. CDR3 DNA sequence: TGCAGTGCGTGGACTAGCGGGAGGGCCCCCGGCGATGAGCAGTACTTC.

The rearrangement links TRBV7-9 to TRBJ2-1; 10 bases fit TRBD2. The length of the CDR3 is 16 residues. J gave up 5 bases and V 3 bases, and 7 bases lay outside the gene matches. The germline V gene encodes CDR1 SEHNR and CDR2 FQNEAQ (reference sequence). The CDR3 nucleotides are TGTGCCAGCAGCTTGCCCGGACTAGCGGTTAACAATGAGCAGTTCTTC. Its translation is CASSLPGLAVNNEQFF.

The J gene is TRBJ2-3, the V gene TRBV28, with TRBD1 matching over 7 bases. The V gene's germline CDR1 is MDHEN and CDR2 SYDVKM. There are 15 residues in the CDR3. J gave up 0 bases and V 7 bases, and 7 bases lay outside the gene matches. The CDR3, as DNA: TGTGCCAGCACCAAACTGGACAGGAGCACAGATACGCAGTATTTT. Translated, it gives CASTKLDRSTDTQYF.

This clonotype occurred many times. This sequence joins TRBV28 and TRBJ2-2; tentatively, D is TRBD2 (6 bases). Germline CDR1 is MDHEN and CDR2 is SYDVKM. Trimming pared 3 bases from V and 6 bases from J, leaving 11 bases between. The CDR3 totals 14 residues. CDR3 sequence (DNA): TGTGCCAGCAGTTTGGCGGGGCGGGCCGGGGAGCTGTTTTTT. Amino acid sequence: CASSLAGRAGELFF. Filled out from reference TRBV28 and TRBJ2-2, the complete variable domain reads DVKVTQSSRYLVKRTGEKVFLECVQDMDHENMFWYRQDPGLGLRLIYFSYDVKMKEKGDIPEGYSVSREKKERFSLILESASTNQTSMYLCASSLAGRAGELFFGEGSRLTVL.

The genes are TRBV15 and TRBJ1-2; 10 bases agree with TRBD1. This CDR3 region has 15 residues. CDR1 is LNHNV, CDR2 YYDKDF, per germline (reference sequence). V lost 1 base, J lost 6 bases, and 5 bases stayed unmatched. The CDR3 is CATSRVTGGVDGYTF. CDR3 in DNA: TGTGCCACCAGCAGAGTGACAGGGGGCGTGGATGGCTACACCTTC.